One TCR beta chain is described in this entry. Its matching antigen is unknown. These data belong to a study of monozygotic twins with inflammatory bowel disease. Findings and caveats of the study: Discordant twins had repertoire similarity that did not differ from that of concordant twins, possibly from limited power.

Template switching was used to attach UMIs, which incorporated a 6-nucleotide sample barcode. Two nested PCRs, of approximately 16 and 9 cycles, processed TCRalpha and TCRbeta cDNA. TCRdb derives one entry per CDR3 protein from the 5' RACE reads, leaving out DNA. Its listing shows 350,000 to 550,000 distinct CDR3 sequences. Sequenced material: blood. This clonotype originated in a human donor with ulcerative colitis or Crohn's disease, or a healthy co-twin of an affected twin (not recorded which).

The CDR3 loop reads CASSHAGTSGRIGGELFF. The chain is built from TRBV18 and TRBJ2-2; the D gene TCRdb calls, TRBD2, cannot be checked with no DNA. The CDR3 loop spans 18 amino acids. Germline V CDR1 and CDR2: KGHSH, LQKENI.